Presented here are 29 T cell receptor beta chains from one specimen sequenced in a study of Graves' ophthalmopathy and Graves' hyperthyroidism. From RNA, the CDR3 regions of TCR beta chains were amplified and sequenced. The first-round RT-PCR employed HTBI primers together with the Qiagen OneStep RT-PCR kit. A multiplex PCR was then performed as the second round. TCRdb reprocessed the multiplex PCR reads via MiXCR and lists one record per CDR3 protein. There are about 620,000 distinct CDR3 sequences in the sample; 20% to 25% occur only once, and roughly 6.9% lies in the top ten. The source material was peripheral blood. These receptor sequences come from a woman in her late teens or twenties with stable Graves' hyperthyroidism. Some clones in this sample may be carry-over from other donors' samples.

This clonotype was counted ten times or more. The chain links TRBV19 to TRBJ1-3, with no clear D. The CDR3 totals 13 residues. The V gene's germline CDR1 is LNHDA and CDR2 SQIVND (reference sequence). Trimming cost V 4 bases and J 0 bases, with 4 bases left between them. CDR3 sequence: CASSTASGNTIYF. In nucleotides, the CDR3 is TGTGCCAGTAGTACCGCCTCTGGAAACACCATATATTTT. The whole variable domain, remainder taken from reference TRBV19 and TRBJ1-3, is DGGITQSPKYLFRKEGQNVTLSCEQNLNHDAMYWYRQDPGQGLRLIYYSQIVNDFQKGDIAEGYSVSREKKESFPLTVTSAQKNPTAFYLCASSTASGNTIYFGEGSWLTVV.

In its sample, this clonotype was seen a few times. CDR3 sequence (DNA): TGTGCCAGCAGTTTAGAGGGTAGGGGCGAAGCTTTCTTT. Protein: CASSLEGRGEAFF. V is TRBV12-3 or TRBV12-4 and J is TRBJ1-1, with D possibly matching TRBD1 (5 bases). This CDR3 has 13 residues. V gave up 1 base and J gave up 8 bases, with 11 bases separating them.

This clonotype was seen repeatedly, ten times or more. The rearrangement uses TRBV7-3 and TRBJ1-1, with a weak D call TRBD1 (6 bases). The CDR3 runs 13 residues. Germline CDR1 SGHTA, CDR2 FQGTGA. V dropped 5 bases and J dropped 11 bases, with 18 bases sitting between them. This CDR3 reads CASSQRGTSGAFF. CDR3 DNA sequence: TGTGCCAGCAGCCAGCGGGGGACATCGGGGGCTTTCTTT.

This clonotype was counted at least ten times. The gene calls are TRBV3-1 and TRBJ1-6, with D perhaps TRBD1 (5 bases). V lost 2 bases to trimming and J lost 7 bases, with 6 bases between them. Germline lookup yields CDR1 LGHDT and CDR2 YNNKEL (reference sequence). The CDR3 totals 13 residues. The CDR3 DNA sequence: TGTGCCAGCAGCCAAACAGGCAATTCACCCCTCCACTTT. Translating gives CASSQTGNSPLHF.

This clonotype was seen at least ten times. This rearrangement joins TRBV7-3 to TRBJ2-5, with 12 bases matching TRBD2. After removal of 3 bases from V and 4 bases from J, the junction contained 6 bases not matched to a gene. Germline V CDR1 and CDR2: SGHTA, FQGTGA. The CDR3 consists of 16 residues. Written as DNA, the CDR3 is TGTGCCAGCAGCTTGGGGGGGGGACTAGCGGGAGAGACCCAGTACTTC. Its translation: CASSLGGGLAGETQYF.

This clonotype came up a few times. The chain links TRBV28 to TRBJ2-7; TRBD2 matches 14 bases. The germline CDR1 and CDR2 sequences are MDHEN and SYDVKM. Trimming at V came to 6 bases and at J to 0 bases, leaving 10 bases not matched to a gene. The CDR3 consists of 18 residues. CDR3 sequence: CASSPIGLAGGSSYEQYF. The CDR3 DNA reads TGTGCCAGCAGCCCTATCGGACTAGCGGGAGGCTCCTCCTACGAGCAGTACTTC.

With regard to this clonotype: Possible read error: a much larger clone is one base away. J is TRBJ1-2 and V is TRBV6-1; D unclear. The V gene lost 6 bases and the J gene lost 2 bases, with 16 bases spanning the gap. CDR3 length: 15 residues. Germline V gives CDR1 MNHNS, CDR2 SASEGT. Here the CDR3 DNA reads TGTGCCAGCAGCCCGGGCACAACCCAGAACTATGGCTACACCTTC. Protein product: CASSPGTTQNYGYTF.

The CDR3 DNA reads TGCAGCGTCGGGGGTGACAATTTAGGCGAGCAGTACTTC. Amino acids: CSVGGDNLGEQYF. This chain uses TRBV29-1 with TRBJ2-7; possible D gene TRBD2, 6 bases. Germline values: CDR1 SQVTM, CDR2 ANQGSEA. The V end lost 6 bases, the J end lost 6 bases, and 18 bases lay between the germline ends. The CDR3 has 13 amino acids.

This clonotype was picked up many times. V and J are TRBV18 and TRBJ2-7; 7 bases line up with TRBD1. There are 14 residues in the CDR3. Trimming took 8 bases from V and 3 from J; bases not matched to a gene: 10. Germline V gene sequence: CDR1 KGHSH, CDR2 LQKENI. DNA of the CDR3: TGTGCCAGCAGTCCTCGGGACAGAGGCTACGAGCAGTACTTC. Its protein product is CASSPRDRGYEQYF.

This clonotype was found many times. The V call is TRBV29-1, the J call TRBJ2-7; 9 bases align to TRBD2. The CDR3 runs to 12 residues. Germline V gives CDR1 SQVTM, CDR2 ANQGSEA. The J segment lost 6 bases and the V segment lost 3 bases, leaving 3 bases of the junction unmatched. This chain's CDR3 is CSVDAGGLEQYF. The CDR3 DNA reads as TGCAGCGTTGATGCGGGAGGGCTCGAGCAGTACTTC.

Remarks on this clonotype: The final CDR3 position lacks the conserved phenylalanine or tryptophan, pointing to a likely read error. This rearrangement joins TRBV2 to TRBJ2-7; D not resolved. There are 12 residues in the CDR3. Germline V CDR1 and CDR2: SNHLY, FYNNEI. V was cut by 9 bases and J by 5 bases, with 14 bases left in between. CDR3: CASTLGSHEQYC. The CDR3 bases are TGTGCCAGTACTCTGGGAAGCCACGAGCAGTACTGC.

This clonotype occurred many times. The chain links TRBV7-9 to TRBJ1-5, with D possibly being TRBD1 (5 bases). The CDR3 totals 11 residues. The V gene lost 11 bases and the J gene lost 7 bases, with 12 bases spanning the gap. Germline-derived CDR1 and CDR2 are SEHNR and FQNEAQ (reference sequence). The CDR3 reads CAGGERQPQHF. CDR3 coding DNA: TGTGCCGGGGGGGAGAGACAGCCCCAGCATTTT.

The CDR3 protein is CAWSVEGGSNQPQHF. DNA of the CDR3: TGTGCCTGGAGTGTAGAAGGAGGGAGTAATCAGCCCCAGCATTTT. The chain joins TRBV30 to TRBJ1-5; D not certain. Germline assignment: CDR1 GTSNPN and CDR2 SVGIG (reference sequence). The CDR3 has 15 residues. Deletions cut 0 bases from V and 4 bases from J, with 13 bases between.

This clonotype has a handful of counts. The genes are TRBV6-4 and TRBJ1-2; D remains ambiguous. The V end lost 0 bases, the J end lost 8 bases, and 10 bases lay between the germline ends. CDR3 size: 13 residues. From germline, CDR1 is MRHNA and CDR2 SNTAGT. CDR3 nucleotide sequence: TGTGCCAGCAGTGACTCGAGCGCCGGAGGCTACACCTTC. Encoded protein: CASSDSSAGGYTF.

Worth noting for this clonotype: A read error may produce the germline difference seen at one junction end. This chain links TRBV13 with TRBJ2-7; the D is unclear. In germline, CDR1 is PRHDT, CDR2 FYEKMQ (reference sequence). The CDR3 runs to 13 residues. The CDR3 DNA follows: TGTGCCAGCAGCTTAGTGGTTTCCCACGATCAGTACTTC. Its translation: CASSLVVSHDQYF.

This clonotype was recorded at least ten times. The V and J genes are TRBV12-3 or TRBV12-4 and TRBJ2-5, with a weak D call TRBD2 (6 bases). V lost 10 bases, J lost 4 bases, and 16 bases lay in between. The CDR3 totals 13 residues. The CDR3 reads CATMTVGGETQYF. Here the CDR3 DNA reads TGTGCCACCATGACGGTGGGGGGAGAGACCCAGTACTTC.

The sample holds many counts of this clonotype. The V and J genes are TRBV30 and TRBJ1-6; D not certain. The CDR3 length is 14 residues. Germline V gene data show CDR1 as GTSNPN and CDR2 as SVGIG (reference sequence). V was trimmed by 8 bases and J by 5 bases, leaving 16 bases between them. The CDR3 loop reads CAGSDGGNNSPLHF. CDR3 DNA sequence: TGTGCCGGATCGGACGGTGGGAATAATTCACCCCTCCACTTT.

V gene TRBV15 combines with J gene TRBJ1-2; D is undetermined. The ends were cut back, 0 bases at V and 2 bases at J, with 7 bases in the middle. The germline gives CDR1 LNHNV, CDR2 YYDKDF (reference sequence). The CDR3 consists of 14 residues. Here the CDR3 DNA reads TGTGCCACCAGCAGAGATTACGGGAACTATGGCTACACCTTC. Its translation is CATSRDYGNYGYTF. The full variable domain, with the rest looked up from reference TRBV15 and TRBJ1-2, is DAMVIQNPRYQVTQFGKPVTLSCSQTLNHNVMYWYQQKSSQAPKLLFHYYDKDFNNEADTPDNFQSRRPNTSFCFLDIRSPGLGDTAMYLCATSRDYGNYGYTFGSGTRLTVV.

This clonotype was seen repeatedly, ten times or more. This chain connects TRBV11-2 to TRBJ2-7; 8 bases line up with TRBD1. The CDR3 consists of 14 residues. The germline gives CDR1 SGHAT, CDR2 FQNNGV. With V trimmed by 5 bases and J by 3 bases, 6 bases remained unmatched. Written as DNA, the CDR3 is TGTGCCAGCAGCATCAGGGGGCGACTCTACGAGCAGTACTTC. As protein: CASSIRGRLYEQYF.

Ten or more counts support this clonotype. The chain employs TRBV28 and TRBJ2-7, with 9 bases that match TRBD1. V lost 5 bases to trimming and J lost 1 base; unmatched junction nucleotides: 12. Germline loops: CDR1 MDHEN, CDR2 SYDVKM. CDR3 length: 17 amino acids. CDR3 bases: TGTGCCAGCAGTAGCCTACAGTCGGGACAGGGATCCTACGAGCAGTACTTC. Its protein is CASSSLQSGQGSYEQYF.

This clonotype was seen ten or more times. The V call is TRBV11-1, the J call TRBJ1-1; 7 bases are shared with TRBD1. The V and J ends lost 1 base and 4 bases, in that order; junction bases with no gene match: 3. Germline loops: CDR1 SGHAT, CDR2 FQDESV (reference sequence). CDR3 length: 14 residues. The CDR3 DNA reads as TGTGCCAGCAGCTTAGAACAGGGGTTCACTGAAGCTTTCTTT. Amino acids: CASSLEQGFTEAFF.

This clonotype was counted only a few times. The CDR3 loop reads CASSGLRVETQYF. CDR3 DNA sequence: TGTGCCAGCAGTGGTCTTCGGGTAGAGACCCAGTACTTC. The chain is built from TRBV2 and TRBJ2-5; no clear D. The V end lost 4 bases, the J end lost 4 bases, and 10 bases lay between the germline ends. Germline CDR1 and CDR2: SNHLY and FYNNEI. The CDR3 loop spans 13 amino acids.

A word on this clonotype: This may be a read error, as it is one base from a much larger clone. This chain connects TRBV6-2 or TRBV6-3 to TRBJ1-1; 9 bases line up with TRBD1. Per germline, CDR1 MNHEY and CDR2 SVGEGT. CDR3 length equals 15 residues. The CDR3 coding sequence is TGTGCCAGCAGTTACTCTACAGGGGGCCTCGTTGAAGCTTGCTTT. Residues: CASSYSTGGLVEACF.

The chain combines TRBV30 with TRBJ1-1; no reliable D call. This CDR3 comprises 14 residues. The germline gives CDR1 GTSNPN, CDR2 SVGIG (reference sequence). Deletions cut 4 bases from V and 0 bases from J, with 12 bases between. The DNA of the CDR3 is TGTGCCTGGACCCTCCCCTGGATGAACACTGAAGCTTTCTTT. It codes for CAWTLPWMNTEAFF. Based on the CDR3 plus reference TRBV30 and TRBJ1-1, the full variable domain is SQTIHQWPATLVQPVGSPLSLECTVEGTSNPNLYWYRQAAGRGLQLLFYSVGIGQISSEVPQNLSASRPQDRQFILSSKKLLLSDSGFYLCAWTLPWMNTEAFFGQGTRLTVV.

The count of this clonotype is one. This may come from a read error, since a much larger clone is one base off. J is TRBJ2-7 and V is TRBV4-2, with 8 bases lining up with TRBD2. The length of the CDR3 is 15 residues. Germline CDR1 is LGHNA and CDR2 is YNFKEQ. CDR3 coding DNA: TGTGCCAGCGGCCAAGATCGGGGGGGCTCCTACGAGCAGTACTTC. Encoded protein: CASGQDRGGSYEQYF.

This clonotype has only a few counts. The chain is built from TRBV6-1 and TRBJ2-4; TRBD1 might be the D (5 bases). This CDR3 contains 14 residues. Deletions cut 8 bases from V and 2 bases from J, with 13 bases between. Germline CDR1 reads MNHNS; CDR2 reads SASEGT. This chain's CDR3 is CASYSGATKNIQYF. DNA for the CDR3: TGTGCCAGCTACAGTGGGGCTACCAAAAACATTCAGTACTTC.

The table lists this clonotype with many counts. The chain combines TRBV13 with TRBJ1-2; TRBD1 aligns across 9 bases. CDR3 length equals 16 residues. Looked up from germline, CDR1 is PRHDT and CDR2 is FYEKMQ (reference sequence). V dropped 0 bases and J dropped 4; count of bases not matched to a gene: 6. The CDR3 protein is CASSLGVTGGTYGYTF. The DNA of the CDR3 is TGTGCCAGCAGCTTAGGGGTGACAGGGGGTACCTATGGCTACACCTTC.

This clonotype occurred many times. V usage is TRBV2 and J usage is TRBJ1-3; 9 nucleotides line up with TRBD1. The CDR3 is 16 residues long. From germline, CDR1 is SNHLY and CDR2 FYNNEI. After removal of 6 bases from V and 3 bases from J, the junction contained 9 bases not matched to a gene. In nucleotides, the CDR3 is TGTGCCAGCAGCCCAACGCGACAGGGGGGTGGAAACACCATATATTTT. It specifies CASSPTRQGGGNTIYF.

This clonotype showed up many times. The V call is TRBV11-2, the J call TRBJ2-1; TRBD2 might be the D (5 bases). V was shortened by 1 base and J by 7 bases, with 14 bases between the two germline ends. This CDR3 spans 15 amino acids. Germline values: CDR1 SGHAT, CDR2 FQNNGV. The CDR3 DNA follows: TGTGCCAGCAGCTTAGGAGGCGAGGGTCAAAATGAGCAGTTCTTC. This translates into CASSLGGEGQNEQFF.